The 27 T cell receptor beta chains in this list originate from one sample, sequenced in a study of cytomegalovirus exposure and HLA in healthy donors. The primer mix had 60 Vbeta and 13 Jbeta primers. Data came from immunoSEQ multiplex PCR; TCRdb stores just in-frame clones and leaves some out. The table includes 150,000 to 200,000 clones, around 80% detected once. Specimen: PBMCs. These receptor sequences come from a woman between 25 and 40 years old in good health and CMV-seropositive.

This clone was seen only a few times. J is TRBJ1-5 and V is TRBV4-3, with TRBD1 as a possible D gene (6 bases). CDR3 length: 18 residues. V was trimmed by 1 base and J by 0 bases, leaving 16 bases between them. The germline V gene has CDR1 LGHNA and CDR2 YSLEER. The chain's CDR3 is CASSQAMGGGFSNQPQHF. DNA for the CDR3: TGCGCCAGCAGCCAAGCGATGGGAGGGGGGTTTAGCAATCAGCCCCAGCATTTT.

The chain is built from TRBV6-6 and TRBJ2-3; 10 bases are a match to TRBD1. This CDR3 spans 15 amino acids. Germline V gives CDR1 MNHNY, CDR2 SVGAGI (reference sequence). The V and J ends lost 0 bases and 5 bases, in that order; junction bases with no gene match: 2. The CDR3 reads CASSYSGDRGDTQYF. The CDR3 DNA follows: TGTGCCAGCAGTTACTCAGGGGACAGGGGAGATACGCAGTATTTT.

The chain couples TRBV30 to TRBJ2-3; TRBD2 matches 13 bases. CDR3 length: 14 residues. CDR1 is GTSNPN and CDR2 is SVGIG in the germline V gene (reference sequence). Trimming took 3 bases from V and 11 from J; bases not matched to a gene: 8. CDR3 region: CAWSTSGGGPLQYF. The DNA for the CDR3 is TGTGCCTGGAGCACTAGCGGGGGGGGTCCATTGCAGTATTTT.

This clone was seen once. The gene calls are TRBV7-8 and TRBJ1-5, with 9 bases fitting TRBD1. The CDR3 is made up of 15 amino acids. Germline CDR1 SGHVS, CDR2 FQNEAQ. V was clipped by 4 bases and J by 1 base; unmatched bases: 2. CDR3 coding DNA: TGTGCCAGCAGCTCGGGACAGGGAAGCAATCAGCCCCAGCATTTT. Translation gives CASSSGQGSNQPQHF.

V usage is TRBV19 and J usage is TRBJ1-1, with a possible D match to TRBD1 (6 bases). The CDR3 length is 14 residues. The V gene's germline CDR1 is LNHDA and CDR2 SQIVND (reference sequence). V was cut by 3 bases and J by 4 bases, with 12 bases left in between. This chain's CDR3 is CASSMSRTVTEAFF. In DNA form, the CDR3 reads TGTGCCAGTAGTATGAGTCGGACAGTCACTGAAGCTTTCTTT.

This chain joins TRBV6-5 and TRBJ1-3; the D gene is possibly TRBD1 (5 bases). With 5 bases removed from V and 3 bases from J, the gap between germline ends came to 11 bases. Germline V lookup: CDR1 MNHEY, CDR2 SVGAGI. CDR3 length equals 14 residues. For the CDR3, the DNA is TGTGCCAGCAGTCTGGGGGGATATGGAAACACCATATATTTT. Translated: CASSLGGYGNTIYF.

The rearrangement links TRBV6-5 to TRBJ1-5; D not resolved. The CDR3 totals 15 residues. Germline-derived CDR1 and CDR2 are MNHEY and SVGAGI. Trimming removed 0 bases from V and 0 bases from J, with 6 bases in between. The CDR3 nucleotides read TGTGCCAGCAGTTACTCGCGCGTTAGCAATCAGCCCCAGCATTTT. It encodes CASSYSRVSNQPQHF.

The chain recombines TRBV7-9 with TRBJ1-5; no clear D. V lost 3 bases to trimming and J lost 4 bases, with 7 bases between them. CDR3 length equals 13 residues. The germline CDR1 and CDR2 sequences are SEHNR and FQNEAQ (reference sequence). This CDR3 reads CASSFSGNQPQHF. The DNA of the CDR3 is TGTGCCAGCAGCTTTTCGGGGAATCAGCCCCAGCATTTT.

This chain joins TRBV10-1 and TRBJ2-5, with no clear D. The germline gives CDR1 WNHNN, CDR2 SYGVQD (reference sequence). The length of the CDR3 is 11 residues. Trimming took off 5 bases at V and 4 bases at J, with 5 bases between the two ends. In DNA form, the CDR3 reads TGCGCCAGCAGTTACGGAGAGACCCAGTACTTC. Translating gives CASSYGETQYF.

The chain joins TRBV6-6 to TRBJ1-3; 8 bases align to TRBD1. Trimming cost V 2 bases and J 8 bases; bases outside gene matches: 2. This CDR3 comprises 13 residues. Germline CDR1 and CDR2: MNHNY and SVGAGI (reference sequence). The DNA of the CDR3 is TGTGCCAGCAGTTACCACAGGGGGGACACCATATATTTT. It translates to CASSYHRGDTIYF.

CDR3 loop: CASSLGHVEPLSTDTQYF. CDR3 nucleotide sequence: TGTGCCAGCAGCTTGGGACATGTTGAGCCTCTTAGCACAGATACGCAGTATTTT. The chain couples TRBV5-4 to TRBJ2-3, with D hard to call. Trimming removed 0 bases from V and 0 bases from J, with 17 bases in between. The germline V gene encodes CDR1 SGHNT and CDR2 YYREEE (reference sequence). This CDR3 is 18 amino acids long.

This chain connects TRBV5-1 to TRBJ2-3; perhaps TRBD1 as D (6 bases). Trimming removed 0 bases from V and 4 bases from J, with 12 bases in between. Germline V lookup: CDR1 SGHRS, CDR2 YFSETQ. The CDR3 has 15 amino acids. For the CDR3, the DNA is TGCGCCAGCAGCTTGGGGGGGCTGGGTGCAGATACGCAGTATTTT. Translated: CASSLGGLGADTQYF.

This chain uses TRBV27 with TRBJ2-5, with 7 bases identical to TRBD2. The end of the DNA is better explained by TRBJ2-7, so the J call may be wrong. The CDR3 extends over 14 amino acids. CDR1 is MNHEY, CDR2 SMNVEV, per germline (reference sequence). CDR3 sequence reads: CASSFGGENYEQYF. The CDR3 DNA reads as TGTGCCAGCAGTTTTGGGGGGGAGAACTACGAGCAGTACTTC.

This clone came up a few times. The rearrangement links TRBV27 to TRBJ2-2, with TRBD2 as a possible D gene (5 bases). The germline V and J ends were trimmed by 0 bases and 6 bases, with 14 bases remaining between them. Germline values: CDR1 MNHEY, CDR2 SMNVEV (reference sequence). The length of the CDR3 is 16 residues. The CDR3 DNA is TGTGCCAGCAGTTTATCCCCCTGGACCGGGGCCGGGGAGCTGTTTTTT. It is translated as CASSLSPWTGAGELFF.

This chain joins TRBV27 and TRBJ2-5; 7 bases fit TRBD2. The end of the DNA fits TRBJ2-7 better, so the J call may be wrong. The CDR3 sequence is 14 residues long. Germline V gene data show CDR1 as MNHEY and CDR2 as SMNVEV (reference sequence). CDR3 bases: TGTGCCAGCAAAGGACTAGGTGGTTTCTACGAGCAGTACTTC. This encodes CASKGLGGFYEQYF.

This chain links TRBV5-1 with TRBJ2-1, with 7 nucleotides matching TRBD2. The CDR3 consists of 17 residues. V gave up 0 bases and J gave up 6 bases; unmatched junction bases: 12. Germline loops: CDR1 SGHRS, CDR2 YFSETQ. The CDR3: CASSLEVTGLGSNEQFF. The CDR3 region has the DNA TGCGCCAGCAGCTTGGAGGTAACAGGACTAGGTTCCAATGAGCAGTTCTTC.

The CDR3 region is CATGPGGGYSPLHF. For the CDR3, the DNA is TGTGCCACCGGACCAGGAGGGGGCTATTCACCCCTCCACTTT. The gene calls are TRBV27 and TRBJ1-6; 7 positions agree with TRBD1. CDR3 size: 14 residues. Germline loops: CDR1 MNHEY, CDR2 SMNVEV (reference sequence). Unmatched junction bases numbered 11, after V lost 10 bases and J lost 8 bases.

V usage is TRBV10-1 and J usage is TRBJ2-3, with 9 bases aligning to TRBD1. CDR1 is WNHNN and CDR2 is SYGVQD in the germline V gene (reference sequence). Trimming took 4 bases from V and 3 from J; bases not matched to a gene: 8. CDR3 length: 16 amino acids. The CDR3 region has the DNA TGCGCCAGCAGTGCCGGGACAGGGTTGGCGACAGATACGCAGTATTTT. Encoded protein: CASSAGTGLATDTQYF.

The chain carries TRBV29-1 and TRBJ2-1, with D possibly matching TRBD2 (6 bases). The CDR3 spans 15 residues. With 3 bases removed from V and 4 bases from J, the gap between germline ends came to 16 bases. Germline V gene data show CDR1 as SQVTM and CDR2 as ANQGSEA. The CDR3 is CSVDGVREVYNEQFF. CDR3 DNA: TGCAGCGTTGATGGGGTCAGGGAGGTTTACAATGAGCAGTTCTTC.

The chain has TRBV15 and TRBJ2-7, with a weak D call TRBD1 (7 bases). Germline CDR1 reads LNHNV; CDR2 reads YYDKDF (reference sequence). V was cut by 0 bases and J by 6 bases, with 12 bases left in between. The CDR3 length is 14 residues. CDR3 region: CATSRDRRGREQYF. Written as DNA, the CDR3 is TGTGCCACCAGCAGAGATAGGAGGGGGCGCGAGCAGTACTTC. The complete variable domain, with remaining parts taken from reference TRBV15 and TRBJ2-7, reads DAMVIQNPRYQVTQFGKPVTLSCSQTLNHNVMYWYQQKSSQAPKLLFHYYDKDFNNEADTPDNFQSRRPNTSFCFLDIRSPGLGDTAMYLCATSRDRRGREQYFGPGTRLTVT.

V is TRBV27 and J is TRBJ1-4, with D possibly being TRBD1 (6 bases). The CDR3 contains 14 residues. Germline V gene data show CDR1 as MNHEY and CDR2 as SMNVEV (reference sequence). Trimming took 5 bases from V and 4 from J, leaving 11 bases between them. The DNA of the CDR3 is TGTGCCAGCAGTCTAGGACAGTTTAATGAAAAACTGTTTTTT. Protein: CASSLGQFNEKLFF.

This clone was picked up a small number of times. The V and J genes are TRBV18 and TRBJ1-4, with 9 nucleotides matching TRBD1. V gave up 6 bases and J gave up 4 bases; unmatched junction bases: 6. Looked up from germline, CDR1 is KGHSH and CDR2 is LQKENI. The CDR3 contains 15 residues. The CDR3 spells CASSPGQGYNEKLFF. The DNA for the CDR3 is TGTGCCAGCTCGCCGGGACAGGGCTATAATGAAAAACTGTTTTTT.

The V gene is TRBV19, the J gene TRBJ2-1; perhaps TRBD1 as D (5 bases). The CDR3 runs to 13 residues. The ends were cut back, 10 bases at V and 5 bases at J, with 15 bases in the middle. The V gene's germline CDR1 is LNHDA and CDR2 SQIVND (reference sequence). The CDR3 sequence: CATRRGSHNEQFF. CDR3 DNA sequence: TGTGCCACCAGAAGGGGTTCCCACAATGAGCAGTTCTTC.

The chain uses TRBV21-1 and TRBJ1-6. TRBV21-1 is assigned pseudogene status. The CDR3 totals 14 residues. CDR3 nucleotide sequence: TGTGCCAGCAGCAAAGTGGGGGGGAATTCACCCCTCCACTTT. As protein: CASSKVGGNSPLHF.

This clone turned up a few times. The gene calls are TRBV6-1 and TRBJ1-2; possibly TRBD1 for D (6 bases). The CDR3 runs 11 residues. V gave up 6 bases and J gave up 7 bases, with 9 bases separating them. The germline V gene has CDR1 MNHNS and CDR2 SASEGT. CDR3 loop: CASRAGVGYTF. Written as DNA, the CDR3 is TGTGCCAGCAGAGCAGGGGTTGGCTACACCTTC.

The rearrangement links TRBV11-2 to TRBJ2-1, with D possibly being TRBD2 (6 bases). CDR1 and CDR2 (germline): SGHAT, FQNNGV. Trimming removed 5 bases from V and 7 bases from J, with 12 bases in between. This CDR3 has 13 residues. The CDR3 reads CASSAGTWNEQFF. CDR3 sequence (DNA): TGTGCCAGCAGCGCCGGGACTTGGAATGAGCAGTTCTTC.

The J gene is TRBJ2-6, the V gene TRBV7-2; D might be TRBD1 (7 bases). Germline CDR1 SGHTA, CDR2 FQGNSA. The CDR3 spans 17 residues. V gave up 5 bases and J gave up 2 bases, with 16 bases separating them. CDR3 nucleotides: TGTGCCAGCAGCGTGACAGGGCTAGCGCCTGGGGCCAACGTCCTGACTTTC. Its translation: CASSVTGLAPGANVLTF. The whole variable domain, filled in from reference TRBV7-2 and TRBJ2-6, reads GAGVSQSPSNKVTEKGKDVELRCDPISGHTALYWYRQSLGQGLEFLIYFQGNSAPDKSGLPSDRFSAERTGGSVSTLTIQRTQQEDSAVYLCASSVTGLAPGANVLTFGAGSRLTVL.